This T cell receptor (beta chain) originates from a study of neoadjuvant nivolumab and ipilimumab in lung cancer. The data were produced by immunoSEQ multiplex PCR, yet TCRdb's version contains in-frame clones alone and is incomplete. The sample consists of approximately 5,000 clones, around three quarters of them appearing once. CDR3 length: 13 amino acids. Germline CDR1 is SGHRS and CDR2 is YFSETQ. V gave up 4 bases and J gave up 2 bases, with 10 bases separating them. Concerning this clone: The antigen remains unidentified.

Notes on the study in general: Resected tumors had greater TCR richness and clonality than uninvolved lung.

The chain carries TRBV5-1 and TRBJ2-7; D tentatively fits TRBD1 or TRBD2 (5 bases each). The TCR sequence derives from an adult with non-small cell lung cancer. Some clones in this sample may be carry-over from other donors' samples. The sample here was normal lung tissue adjacent to the tumor, taken after neoadjuvant nivolumab, alone or with ipilimumab, at or shortly before surgery. CDR3 sequence (DNA): TGCGCCAGCAGCGTGGGACCTGCCTACGAGCAGTACTTC. As protein: CASSVGPAYEQYF.